Here is one T cell receptor beta chain with its context. The record originates from a study of blood T cell repertoires in COVID-19. Study summary: Italy, Spain and the United States were the sources of the convalescent and acute COVID-19 samples.

Per germline, CDR1 MNHEY and CDR2 SVGEGT. V lost 1 base and J lost 6; bases outside the gene matches: 15. The CDR3 sequence is 19 residues long. The assay was immunoSEQ multiplex PCR, and TCRdb's table has in-frame clones only and misses some. The data contain under 150,000 clones, approximately 79% of them singletons. Sequencing used peripheral blood. The TCR sequence derives from a man in his forties or fifties with active or convalescent COVID-19. The chain has TRBV6-2 or TRBV6-3 and TRBJ1-5; 10 bases are shared with TRBD1. DNA for the CDR3: TGTGCCAGCAGTTACTTATATCTATCGGGGGACAGGGGCGGTCAGCCCCAGCATTTT. Translation gives CASSYLYLSGDRGGQPQHF.